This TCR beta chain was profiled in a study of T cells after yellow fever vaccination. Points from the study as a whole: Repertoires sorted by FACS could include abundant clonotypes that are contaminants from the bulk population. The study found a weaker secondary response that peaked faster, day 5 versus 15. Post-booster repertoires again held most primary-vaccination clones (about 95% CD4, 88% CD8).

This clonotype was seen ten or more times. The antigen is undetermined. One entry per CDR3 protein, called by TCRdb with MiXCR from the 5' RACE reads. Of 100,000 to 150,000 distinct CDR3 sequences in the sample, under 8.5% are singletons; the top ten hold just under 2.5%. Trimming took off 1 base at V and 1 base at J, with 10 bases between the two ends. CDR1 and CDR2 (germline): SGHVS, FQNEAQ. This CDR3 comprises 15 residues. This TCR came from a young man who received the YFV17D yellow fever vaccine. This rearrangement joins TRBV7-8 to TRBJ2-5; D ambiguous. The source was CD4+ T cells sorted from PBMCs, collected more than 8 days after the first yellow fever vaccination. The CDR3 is CASSLGRQTQETQYF. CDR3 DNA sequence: TGTGCCAGCAGCTTAGGACGGCAGACCCAAGAGACCCAGTACTTC.